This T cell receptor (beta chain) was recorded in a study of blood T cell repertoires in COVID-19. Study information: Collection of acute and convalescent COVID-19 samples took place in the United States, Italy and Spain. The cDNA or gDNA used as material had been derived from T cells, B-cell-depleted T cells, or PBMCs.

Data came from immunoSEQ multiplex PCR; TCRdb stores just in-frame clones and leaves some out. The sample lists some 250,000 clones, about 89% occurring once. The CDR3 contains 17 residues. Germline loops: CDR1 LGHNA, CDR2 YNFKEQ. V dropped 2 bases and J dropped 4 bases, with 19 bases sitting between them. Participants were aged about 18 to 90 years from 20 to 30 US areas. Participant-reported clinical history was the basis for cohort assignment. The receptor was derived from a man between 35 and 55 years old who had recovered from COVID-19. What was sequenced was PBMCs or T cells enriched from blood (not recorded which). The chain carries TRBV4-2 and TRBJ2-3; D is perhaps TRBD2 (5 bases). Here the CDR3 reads CASSQPKEGPVSDTQYF. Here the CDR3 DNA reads TGTGCCAGCAGCCAACCCAAAGAGGGCCCGGTGTCAGATACGCAGTATTTT.